This T cell receptor beta chain comes out of a study of somatic mutations in cytotoxic T cells in rheumatoid arthritis. Data came from immunoSEQ multiplex PCR; TCRdb stores just in-frame clones and leaves some out. The sample carries about 4,800 clones, around three quarters recorded once. The source is a man between 35 and 55 years old with rheumatoid arthritis. The input for sequencing was CD8+ T cells sorted from blood, taken at a follow-up visit.

In nucleotides, the CDR3 is TGTGCCTGGAGTGTAATGGATCCCACCGGGGAGCTGTTTTTT. This sequence encodes CAWSVMDPTGELFF. This chain joins TRBV30 and TRBJ2-2; D uncertain. Between the trimmed V and J ends, which lost 0 bases and 4 bases, there was a span of 9 bases. CDR1 GTSNPN and CDR2 SVGIG come from the germline V gene (reference sequence). The length of the CDR3 is 14 residues.